This T cell receptor (beta chain) was captured by sequencing in a study of glioma-infiltrating T cells. The wider study: Presurgical dexamethasone in glioma patients lasted six or fewer days. Study-level results: Gliomas, especially low-grade, showed above-expected tissue-blood divergence; non-neoplastic patients showed below.

The V gene lost 6 bases and the J gene lost 8 bases, with 16 bases spanning the gap. The CDR3 runs to 12 residues. The germline CDR1 and CDR2 sequences are DFQATT and SNEGSKA (reference sequence). TCR alpha and beta CDR3 regions were amplified from RNA using iRepertoire nested multiplex PCR. MiXCR, applied by TCRdb to the multiplex PCR reads, yields one record per CDR3 protein. The table has approximately 400,000 distinct CDR3 sequences, 41% seen once. This clonotype was recorded at least ten times. Its antigen remains unknown. The sample taken for sequencing was glioma tissue, nonneoplastic brain tissue, or PBMCs (not recorded which). The receptor was derived from a human donor with low-grade glioma or glioblastoma, undergoing nonglioma brain surgery, or in good health (not recorded which). J is TRBJ1-2 and V is TRBV20-1, with D possibly matching TRBD1 (6 bases). The CDR3 loop is CSALRTVSGYTF. The CDR3 DNA sequence: TGCAGTGCGCTTCGGACAGTAAGCGGCTACACCTTC.